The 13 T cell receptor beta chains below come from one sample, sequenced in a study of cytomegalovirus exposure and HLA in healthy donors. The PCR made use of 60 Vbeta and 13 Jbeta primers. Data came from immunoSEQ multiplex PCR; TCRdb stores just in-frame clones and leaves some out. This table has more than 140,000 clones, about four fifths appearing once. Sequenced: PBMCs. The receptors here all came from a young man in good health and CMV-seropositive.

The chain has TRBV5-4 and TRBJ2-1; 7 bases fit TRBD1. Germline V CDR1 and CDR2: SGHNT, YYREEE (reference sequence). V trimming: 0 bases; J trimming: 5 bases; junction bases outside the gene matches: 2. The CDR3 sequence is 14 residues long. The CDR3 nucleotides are TGTGCCAGCAGCTTGGGAGACAGGGACAATGAGCAGTTCTTC. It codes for CASSLGDRDNEQFF.

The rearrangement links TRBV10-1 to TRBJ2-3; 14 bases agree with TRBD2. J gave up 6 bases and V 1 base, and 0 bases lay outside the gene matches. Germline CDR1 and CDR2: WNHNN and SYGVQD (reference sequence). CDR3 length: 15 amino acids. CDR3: CASSEWTSGGDTQYF. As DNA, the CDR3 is TGCGCCAGCAGTGAGTGGACTAGCGGGGGGGATACGCAGTATTTT.

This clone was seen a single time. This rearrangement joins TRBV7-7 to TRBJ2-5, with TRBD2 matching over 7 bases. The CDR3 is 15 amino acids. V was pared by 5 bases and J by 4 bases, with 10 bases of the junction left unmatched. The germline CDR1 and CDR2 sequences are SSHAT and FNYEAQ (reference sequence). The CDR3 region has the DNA TGTGCCAGCAGCCTGGCGGGCCCGGGAGGAGAGACCCAGTACTTC. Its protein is CASSLAGPGGETQYF.

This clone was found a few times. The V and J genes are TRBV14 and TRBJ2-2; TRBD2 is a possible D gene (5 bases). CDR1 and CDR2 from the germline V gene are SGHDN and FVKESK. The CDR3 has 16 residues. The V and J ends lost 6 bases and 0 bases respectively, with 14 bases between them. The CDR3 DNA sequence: TGTGCCAGCAGTCCCCTAGCTTCCGCGAACACCGGGGAGCTGTTTTTT. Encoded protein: CASSPLASANTGELFF.

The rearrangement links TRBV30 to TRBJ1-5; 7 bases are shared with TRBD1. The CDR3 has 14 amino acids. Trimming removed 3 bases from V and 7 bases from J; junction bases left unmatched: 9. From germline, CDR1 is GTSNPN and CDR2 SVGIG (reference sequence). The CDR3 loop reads CAWSPRGLGQPQHF. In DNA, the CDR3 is TGTGCCTGGAGCCCTAGGGGGCTAGGGCAGCCCCAGCATTTT.

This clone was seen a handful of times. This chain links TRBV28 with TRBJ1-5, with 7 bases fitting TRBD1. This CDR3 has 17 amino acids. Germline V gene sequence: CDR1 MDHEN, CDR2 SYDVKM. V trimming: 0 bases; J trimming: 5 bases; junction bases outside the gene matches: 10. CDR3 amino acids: CASSLWGRGVVHQPQHF. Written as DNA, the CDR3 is TGTGCCAGCAGTTTATGGGGCAGGGGGGTAGTACATCAGCCCCAGCATTTT. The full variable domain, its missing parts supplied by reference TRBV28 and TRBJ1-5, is DVKVTQSSRYLVKRTGEKVFLECVQDMDHENMFWYRQDPGLGLRLIYFSYDVKMKEKGDIPEGYSVSREKKERFSLILESASTNQTSMYLCASSLWGRGVVHQPQHFGDGTRLSIL.

CDR3 residues: CASSRGGTGGDGYTF. CDR3 nucleotide sequence: TGCGCCAGCAGCCGGGGGGGGACAGGGGGCGATGGCTACACCTTC. The J gene is TRBJ1-2, the V gene TRBV5-1, with 12 bases identical to TRBD1. The CDR3 is 15 amino acids. Germline V gene sequence: CDR1 SGHRS, CDR2 YFSETQ. Trimming removed 4 bases from V and 6 bases from J; junction bases left unmatched: 7.

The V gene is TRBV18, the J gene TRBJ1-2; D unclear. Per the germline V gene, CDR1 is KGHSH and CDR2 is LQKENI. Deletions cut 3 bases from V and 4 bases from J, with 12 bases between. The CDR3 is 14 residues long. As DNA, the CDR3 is TGTGCCAGCTCACCTTTTTCGGGGAGCTATGGCTACACCTTC. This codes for CASSPFSGSYGYTF. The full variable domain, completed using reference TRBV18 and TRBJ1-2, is NAGVMQNPRHLVRRRGQEARLRCSPMKGHSHVYWYRQLPEEGLKFMVYLQKENIIDESGMPKERFSAEFPKEGPSILRIQQVVRGDSAAYFCASSPFSGSYGYTFGSGTRLTVV.

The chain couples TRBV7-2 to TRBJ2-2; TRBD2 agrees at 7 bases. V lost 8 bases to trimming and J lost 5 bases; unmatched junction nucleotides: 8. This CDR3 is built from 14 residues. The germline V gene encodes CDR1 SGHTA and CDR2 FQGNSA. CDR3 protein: CASSRGVGTGELFF. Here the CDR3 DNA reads TGTGCCAGCTCCCGGGGGGTGGGGACCGGGGAGCTGTTTTTT.

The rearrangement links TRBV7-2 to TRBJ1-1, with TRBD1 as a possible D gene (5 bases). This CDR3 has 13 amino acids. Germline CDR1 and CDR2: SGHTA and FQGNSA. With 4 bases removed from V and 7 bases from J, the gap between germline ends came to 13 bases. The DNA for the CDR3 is TGTGCCAGCAGCTCCCTCCAGGGAGGTGAAGCTTTCTTT. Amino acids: CASSSLQGGEAFF. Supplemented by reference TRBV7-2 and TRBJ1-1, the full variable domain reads GAGVSQSPSNKVTEKGKDVELRCDPISGHTALYWYRQSLGQGLEFLIYFQGNSAPDKSGLPSDRFSAERTGGSVSTLTIQRTQQEDSAVYLCASSSLQGGEAFFGQGTRLTVV.

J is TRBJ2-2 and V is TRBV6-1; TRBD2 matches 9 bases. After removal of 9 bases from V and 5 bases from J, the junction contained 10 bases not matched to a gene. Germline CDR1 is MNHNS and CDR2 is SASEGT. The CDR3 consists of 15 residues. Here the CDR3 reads CASEFSGGFTGELFF. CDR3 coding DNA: TGTGCCAGTGAATTTAGCGGGGGTTTTACCGGGGAGCTGTTTTTT.

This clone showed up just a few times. This CDR3 is CASSLTSGSNEQFF. The CDR3 DNA is TGTGCCAGCAGCTTAACTAGCGGGAGTAATGAGCAGTTCTTC. The J gene is TRBJ2-1, the V gene TRBV11-2; 11 positions agree with TRBD2. This CDR3 is 14 amino acids long. Germline lookup yields CDR1 SGHAT and CDR2 FQNNGV. J was trimmed by 7 bases and V by 2 bases; bases with no gene match: 1.

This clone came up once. CDR3 region: CASRMQGLGTDTQYF. The CDR3 nucleotides are TGTGCCAGCAGAATGCAGGGGCTCGGCACAGATACGCAGTATTTT. V is TRBV27 and J is TRBJ2-3, with D possibly matching TRBD1 (6 bases). CDR1 and CDR2 from the germline V gene are MNHEY and SMNVEV (reference sequence). Trimming took 6 bases from V and 1 from J, leaving 14 bases between them. The CDR3 runs 15 residues.